Listed below are T cell receptor beta chains from one sample, sequenced in a study of CD8 T cells in Susac syndrome. One entry per CDR3 protein, called by TCRdb with MiXCR from the immunoSEQ multiplex PCR reads. Among about 280,000 distinct CDR3 sequences listed, around 84% were seen once. The sample taken for sequencing was CD8+ T cells from PBMCs. The origin of the receptors is a human donor with multiple sclerosis. Both conserved end residues are part of each CDR3. D genes are given only for firm matches. Part of the rows lack a size; the others show once, few, many or a class for expanded clones.

v_gene	d_gene	j_gene	abundance	CDR3nt	CDR3aa
TRBV11-1	.	TRBJ2-6	.	TGTGCCAGCAGAAGGGGTCCCCTCATCCCTTGGCAGGGAGATGGTGGGGCCAACGTCCTGACTTTC	CASRRGPLIPWQGDGGANVLTF
TRBV20-1	TRBD2	TRBJ2-2	.	TGCAGTGCTAGAGATTCCGGGACTAGCCGGGCCGGGGAGCTGTTTTTT	CSARDSGTSRAGELFF
TRBV7-9	.	TRBJ1-2	.	TGTGCCAGCAGCCTATCAGGGGCTGGCTACACCTTC	CASSLSGAGYTF
TRBV5-1	.	TRBJ2-7	.	TGCGCCAGCAGCTTGGAGACAAGAGCTACCTACGAGCAGTACTTC	CASSLETRATYEQYF
TRBV12-3/TRBV12-4	TRBD2	TRBJ2-1	.	TGTGCCAGCAGTTTTCTGACAGATCCCCGAACCGGGACTAGCGGGCTTTACCCTTACAATGAGCAGTTCTTC	CASSFLTDPRTGTSGLYPYNEQFF
TRBV14	TRBD2	TRBJ2-7	.	TGTGCCAGCAGCCATCCCGCTAGCGGGGCGGGGGAGCAGTACTTC	CASSHPASGAGEQYF
TRBV10-3	TRBD2	TRBJ2-7	.	TGTGCCATCAGTGAGTCCATTCTCGGCGGGAGCTTCCGTTACGAGCAGTACTTC	CAISESILGGSFRYEQYF
TRBV28	.	TRBJ2-3	.	TGTGCCAGCAGTTTCGGGAGCGACACAGATACGCAGTATTTT	CASSFGSDTDTQYF
TRBV25-1	.	TRBJ2-6	few	TGTGCCAGCAGTGATCCTAGGATCTCTGGGGCCAACGTCCTGACTTTC	CASSDPRISGANVLTF
TRBV18	TRBD1	TRBJ1-6	.	TGTGCCAGCTCGCCGGACAGGGGGATAGAGAATTCACCCCTCCACTTT	CASSPDRGIENSPLHF
TRBV27	.	TRBJ1-4	.	TGTGCCAGCAGTCCCAGGGTCGCCTTTTATGCAACTAATGAAAAACTGTTTTTT	CASSPRVAFYATNEKLFF
TRBV5-6	TRBD2	TRBJ2-1	once	TGTGCCAGCAGCGAACCGGGACTAGCGGCCCTCAGCTCCTACAATGAGCAGTTCTTC	CASSEPGLAALSSYNEQFF
TRBV6-2/TRBV6-3	.	TRBJ2-5	.	TGTGCCAGCAGTTACTTGGGTCGGGAACTGGAGACCCAGTACTTC	CASSYLGRELETQYF
TRBV7-9	TRBD1	TRBJ1-2	.	TGTGCCAGCAGCCCGGGACAGGGAGCCGGCTACACCTTC	CASSPGQGAGYTF
TRBV9	.	TRBJ2-3	.	TGTGCCAGCAGCGTATCCCGGGGGTCCACTAGCACAGATACGCAGTATTTT	CASSVSRGSTSTDTQYF
TRBV10-2	.	TRBJ2-1	.	TGCGCCAGCAGGGGGACTGGCAATGAGCAGTTCTTC	CASRGTGNEQFF
TRBV9	.	TRBJ2-3	once	TGTGCCAGCAGCACACGGACTAGCACAGATACGCAGTATTTT	CASSTRTSTDTQYF
TRBV20-1	TRBD1	TRBJ2-5	.	TGCAGTGCTAGGACAAGGGACAGCCAAGAGACCCAGTACTTC	CSARTRDSQETQYF
TRBV11-3	.	TRBJ2-1	.	TGTGCCAGCAGCCCAGACCCTAGCTCCTACAATGAGCAGTTCTTC	CASSPDPSSYNEQFF
TRBV27	.	TRBJ2-5	.	TGTGCCAGCAGCCGTAGAGGGAGATCCTCATTGGAGACCCAGTACTTC	CASSRRGRSSLETQYF